This T cell receptor (beta chain) was recorded in a study of T cells after yellow fever vaccination (dated by TCRdb to between 2017 and 2020). Turning to the overall study: Libraries from fractions with low cell numbers were prepared with the SMART-Seq v4 Ultra Low Input RNA kit. Two healthy male donors, one aged 18 to 30 and one aged 30 to 40 years, made up the cohort. Blood samples were taken at several timepoints before and after primary and secondary immunization, and bulk PBMC replicates and cell subsets were isolated. To follow T-cell clones before and after both primary and booster YFV17D yellow fever vaccination, bulk TCR alpha and beta repertoires underwent longitudinal sequencing. Results the study describes overall, beyond this receptor: Because only two donors were included in the study, the extent to which the findings can be generalized is limited. Most clones expanded after primary vaccination were re-detected after the booster (almost 98% of CD4 and 88% of CD8), suggesting broad memory maintenance. Compared with the primary T-cell response, the secondary T-cell response was weaker but faster, peaking on day 5 rather than day 15. Because abundant contaminating clonotypes from the bulk population could be contained in FACS-sorted repertoires, computational filtering was required. A small share of clonotypes occurred in both CD4 and CD8 compartments, likely arising from convergent recombination.

This specimen's treatment or condition label, per the study, means: live attenuated yellow fever vaccine strain. At each blood-draw timepoint, two biological replicates of bulk PBMCs were collected. A standard Ficoll-Paque protocol was used to isolate PBMCs from peripheral blood. TriZol was used to extract RNA from bulk PBMCs, CD4 and CD8 fractions, and dextramer-positive and dextramer-negative fractions. This clonotype was found a few times. No cognate antigen has been identified for it. Qualities for individual bases were not recorded, and no much larger clone is one base off. TCR cDNA was synthesized by 5'RACE template switching, through which a universal primer site and unique molecular identifiers were introduced. Priming for cDNA synthesis came from both the TCR alpha and TCR beta constant segments. Library amplification used two PCR steps, and the second PCR step added sample barcodes and sequencing adapters. Sequencing of libraries was performed on Illumina HiSeq 2500 (2x100 bp) or NovaSeq (2x150 bp). In the paper's pipeline: Reads were demultiplexed and collapsed into UMI consensus sequences with MIGEC, and V(D)J alignment was performed with MiXCR. Clonotypes responding to the vaccine were identified with edgeR on replicate PBMC samples, with the criteria of FDR below 0.01 and a log2 fold change above 5 up to day 15. Bulk clonotypes were assigned CD4 or CD8 identity according to which sequenced CD4 or CD8 repertoire held them at higher abundance. TCRdb cleaned the public reads at Q25 with fastp, built clones with MiXCR and kept in-frame beta chains. Each CDR3 protein gets just one entry, which takes the most common genes and DNA from the rows behind it. The V and J calls reflect TCRdb's pipeline rather than the authors' work. The sample profile shows about 630,000 distinct CDR3 sequences; roughly an eighth of them were found once. The ten most abundant clones make up about 15% of the sample.

The origin of this receptor is a man under 40 who received the YFV17D yellow fever vaccine. The sequencing used PBMCs, collected on the day of the yellow fever booster vaccination.

The bases are TGTGCCAGCAGCCCCTACCGGGGAGGAAATAATTCACCCCTCCACTTT. This yields the protein CASSPYRGGNNSPLHF. This sequence uses TRBV7-2 and TRBJ1-6, with the D gene not confidently named. Based on the germline V gene, the CDR1 and CDR2 sequences are SGHTA and FQGNSA. The CDR3 holds 16 amino acids from the cysteine to the phenylalanine. Of the read, only the CDR3 DNA is kept; its 48 bases are in frame from base 1. At the junction V is shortened by 5 bases and J by 5 bases, with 16 bases in between.